This paragraph reports one TCR beta chain. Profiling relied on immunoSEQ multiplex PCR, and the TCRdb table lists in-frame clones only, not all of them. The table shows 75,000 or so clones, with approximately 89% occurring only once. The data were taken from a study of T cell responses to AZD1222 COVID-19 vaccine. Losses at the gene ends were 4 bases for V and 0 bases for J; bases not matched to a gene: 5. Germline V CDR1 and CDR2: LGHNA, YSLEER. CDR3 length equals 18 residues. The gene calls are TRBV4-3 and TRBJ2-6; 11 bases map to TRBD1. The sequence came from an adult who received the AZD1222 COVID-19 vaccine. The sample consisted of peripheral blood, taken 28 days after the second AZD1222 dose. The CDR3 reads CASSPAGQGGSGANVLTF. The CDR3 nucleotides read TGCGCCAGCAGCCCAGCGGGACAGGGGGGCTCTGGGGCCAACGTCCTGACTTTC.